This T cell receptor beta chain was captured by sequencing in a study of neoadjuvant anti-PD-1 for oral cavity cancer. Turning to this clone: Its antigen is as yet unknown.

The time point is: after neoadjuvant nivolumab, at surgical resection. Analysis of PBMCs was direct, with no culture step. Assay used: immunoSEQ multiplex PCR; TCRdb lists only in-frame clones, some missing. The sample gives some 9,500 clones, 55% to 75% of which show up once; about 4% is in the top ten. The study's findings and limits: PBMC Gini-index clonality exceeded responders' in non-responders post-nivolumab.

CDR1 MNHNS and CDR2 SASEGT come from the germline V gene. Trimming pared 4 bases from V and 0 bases from J, leaving 15 bases between. CDR3 length: 16 amino acids. This sequence joins TRBV6-1 and TRBJ2-5; D may be TRBD1 or TRBD2 (6 bases each). This material consisted of PBMCs, taken after nivolumab (anti-PD-1) treatment. This TCR was recovered from a person aged 40-85 years with oral cavity squamous cell carcinoma. The CDR3 spells CASSGGASWYQETQYF. The CDR3, as DNA: TGTGCCAGCAGTGGGGGGGCCTCTTGGTACCAAGAGACCCAGTACTTC.